A selection of T cell receptor beta chains follows, all from one sample in a study of blood T cell repertoires in COVID-19. Method: immunoSEQ multiplex PCR; TCRdb's copy keeps in-frame clones and lacks some. Of hundreds of thousands of clones in the sample, 89% were seen once. The sequenced material came from peripheral blood. The receptors originated from a young woman with COVID-19, enrolled during active disease. Both conserved end residues are part of each CDR3. Each record gives: V gene, D gene, clone size, J gene, CDR3 DNA, CDR3 protein. The D gene is left open where the match is weak. For some rows the clone size is stated as once, few or many, or as a class when expanded; others skip it.

TRBV28	-	-	TRBJ2-2	TGTGCCAGCAGTTTTGGGCCAGGGGATAGGACCGGGGAGCTGTTTTTT	CASSFGPGDRTGELFF
TRBV27	-	few	TRBJ1-1	TGTGCCAGCAGTGCCCCAGGCCTGAACACTGAAGCTTTCTTT	CASSAPGLNTEAFF
TRBV29-1	TRBD2	-	TRBJ2-5	TGCAGCCTCCGGCGGGGGCAAGAGACCCAGTACTTC	CSLRRGQETQYF
TRBV6-5	-	-	TRBJ2-5	TGTGCCAGCAGTTACTCGGGGGGCCAAGAGACCCAGTACTTC	CASSYSGGQETQYF
TRBV29-1	TRBD1	-	TRBJ2-7	TGCAGCGTTTCCACAGGGGCGACGGACGAGCAGTACTTC	CSVSTGATDEQYF
TRBV15	TRBD1	-	TRBJ1-2	TGTGCCACCAGCAGAGGGGGACAGGGGTTTGGCTACACCTTC	CATSRGGQGFGYTF
TRBV10-1	-	-	TRBJ2-1	TGCGCCAGCAGCGAGCTGCGAGGCTCCTACAATGAGCAGTTCTTC	CASSELRGSYNEQFF
TRBV6-2/TRBV6-3	TRBD1	-	TRBJ1-1	TGTGCCAGCAGCCCTCATAATACAGGGGGCATGAACACTGAAGCTTTCTTT	CASSPHNTGGMNTEAFF
TRBV4-1	-	-	TRBJ1-4	TGCGCCAGCAGCCAAGTTCTCGTTGAAAAACTGTTTTTT	CASSQVLVEKLFF
TRBV2	-	-	TRBJ2-5	TGTGCCAGCACCAGGGACCAAGAGACCCAGTACTTC	CASTRDQETQYF
TRBV7-9	-	once	TRBJ2-3	TGTGCCAGCAGCCTGGGGCCCCCAGATACGCAGTATTTT	CASSLGPPDTQYF
TRBV9	TRBD2	-	TRBJ2-1	TGTGCCAGCAGCGTCGCAACTAGCGGGGGGGCCAATGAGCAGTTCTTC	CASSVATSGGANEQFF
TRBV19	TRBD1	once	TRBJ1-5	TGTGCCAGTAGTCTCCGTGGGACAGGGAGGACCGATCAGCCCCAGCATTTT	CASSLRGTGRTDQPQHF
TRBV7-2	-	-	TRBJ2-6	TGTGCCAGCAGCCTCCTCCGGAGGGGGGCCAACGTCCTGACTTTC	CASSLLRRGANVLTF
TRBV10-3	-	-	TRBJ2-2	TGTGCCATCAGGTTCCGGGAGAACACCGGGGAGCTGTTTTTT	CAIRFRENTGELFF
TRBV7-2	-	-	TRBJ2-5	TGTGCCAGCAGCTCTGGACAGCAAGAGACCCAGTACTTC	CASSSGQQETQYF
TRBV28	-	-	TRBJ2-2	TGTGCCGACCGGGACACAAACACCGGGGAGCTGTTTTTT	CADRDTNTGELFF
TRBV7-2	TRBD1	-	TRBJ1-5	TGTGCCAGCAGCAGAAACGGACAGGGGACAAATCAGCCCCAGCATTTT	CASSRNGQGTNQPQHF
TRBV7-2	TRBD1	-	TRBJ2-3	TGTGCCAGCAGCTTAACTCCGACAGGGGGTACTAGCACAGATACGCAGTATTTT	CASSLTPTGGTSTDTQYF
TRBV3-1/TRBV3-2	TRBD1	-	TRBJ2-3	TGTGCCAGCAGCCAAGATCTGGGACAGGGCGATACGCAGTATTTT	CASSQDLGQGDTQYF
TRBV28	-	-	TRBJ1-1	TGTGCCAGCAGTTTATGGCTGGCCAAGAACACTGAAGCTTTCTTT	CASSLWLAKNTEAFF
TRBV19	TRBD1	-	TRBJ1-1	TGTGCCAGTTCTTTGGGCCTAGGACAGGCAAACACTGAAGCTTTCTTT	CASSLGLGQANTEAFF
TRBV7-6	TRBD1	once	TRBJ2-5	TGTGCCAGCAGCTTGGGGGACAGGGGAACGGAGACCCAGTACTTC	CASSLGDRGTETQYF
TRBV6-5	TRBD2	-	TRBJ2-2	TGTGCCAGCACGCGGGAGGAAGGTCCCGGGGAGCTGTTTTTT	CASTREEGPGELFF
TRBV5-4	TRBD1	-	TRBJ1-1	TGTGCCAGCAGCGTAGATACGACAGGGGGAGGCACTGAAGCTTTCTTT	CASSVDTTGGGTEAFF
TRBV6-2/TRBV6-3	-	-	TRBJ2-3	TGTGCCAGCAGTTACCAGGGGGGAGATACGCAGTATTTT	CASSYQGGDTQYF
TRBV11-2	TRBD2	few	TRBJ2-1	TGTGCCAGCAGCCCTCCGACTAGCGGGATTCGTGTTGAGCAGTTCTTC	CASSPPTSGIRVEQFF
TRBV5-1	-	-	TRBJ1-6	TGCGCCAGCACCTTTGGGGAGATCTCTTCACCCCTCCACTTT	CASTFGEISSPLHF
TRBV29-1	TRBD1	-	TRBJ1-3	TGCAGCGTTGGGGCAAACAGGGGGCCAGGAAACACCATATATTTT	CSVGANRGPGNTIYF
TRBV10-2	-	-	TRBJ1-2	TGCGCCAGCAGTGAGGCCAGGGTTGGCTACACCTTC	CASSEARVGYTF
TRBV18	-	-	TRBJ2-3	TGTGCCAGCTCGATGACATACCAACGCACAGATACGCAGTATTTT	CASSMTYQRTDTQYF
TRBV19	TRBD2	-	TRBJ2-2	TGTGCCAGTAGACCGGGACTAGCGGACACCGGGGAGCTGTTTTTT	CASRPGLADTGELFF